Reported below is one T cell receptor beta chain. The germline gives CDR1 SGHTA, CDR2 FQGNSA. The J segment lost 9 bases and the V segment lost 5 bases, leaving 8 bases of the junction unmatched. The CDR3 has 14 amino acids. A single record per CDR3 protein comes from TCRdb applying MiXCR to the RT-PCR reads. Here the sample spans 650,000 to 800,000 distinct CDR3 sequences, approximately 15% being singletons. Sequences were obtained from memory CD4+ T cells from blood. V usage is TRBV7-2 and J usage is TRBJ1-5; 9 bases fit TRBD1. The clonotype comes from a female donor in good health, serving as a healthy control. The CDR3 is CASSGGQGAGPQHF. The CDR3 coding sequence is TGTGCCAGCAGCGGGGGACAGGGTGCAGGGCCCCAGCATTTT.